A single sample is the source of the 13 T cell receptor beta chains below, sequenced in a study of monozygotic twins with inflammatory bowel disease (dated by TCRdb to the late 2010s). The method behind the library was 5' RACE. The instrument was an Illumina HiSeq 2500. The reads were reprocessed in TCRdb, with one entry per CDR3 protein sequence and no accompanying DNA. The sample table records about 110,000 distinct CDR3 sequences. The ten largest clones add up to over 10% of the sample. What was sequenced was blood. The receptors were gathered from a human donor with ulcerative colitis or Crohn's disease, or a healthy co-twin of an affected twin (not recorded which).

This chain joins TRBV29-1 and TRBJ2-6; TCRdb indicates TRBD1, and absent DNA this call remains unverified. Germline V gene lookup returns CDR1 SQVTM and CDR2 ANQGSEA. The CDR3 extends over 14 amino acids. CDR3: CSVAAGTGANVLTF.

The rearrangement joins TRBV28 to TRBJ2-2; TCRdb gives TRBD1 as the D gene, but with no DNA this cannot be confirmed. Germline CDR1 MDHEN, CDR2 SYDVKM. CDR3 length: 11 amino acids. The chain's CDR3 is CASRGGGELFF.

The gene calls are TRBV4-2 and TRBJ1-1; absent DNA, TCRdb's TRBD1 call cannot be checked. Germline CDR1 reads LGHNA; CDR2 reads YNFKEQ. The CDR3 length is 15 residues. CDR3 in amino acids: CASSQGGRGGTEAFF.

This CDR3 is CASRPHSGGAREQFF. The chain recombines TRBV5-1 with TRBJ2-1; TCRdb outputs TRBD2, but without DNA this stays unchecked. In germline, CDR1 is SGHRS, CDR2 YFSETQ. CDR3 length equals 15 residues.

The rearrangement joins TRBV5-1 to TRBJ2-7; lacking DNA, the TRBD2 call made by TCRdb goes unchecked. The CDR3 spans 15 residues. CDR1 is SGHRS, CDR2 YFSETQ, per germline. CDR3 residues: CASSLGLAGGAEQYF.

This chain joins TRBV20-1 and TRBJ1-1; TCRdb gives TRBD1 as the D gene, but with no DNA this cannot be confirmed. CDR3 length: 14 amino acids. Germline V gene sequence: CDR1 DFQATT, CDR2 SNEGSKA (reference sequence). CDR3 in amino acids: CSAGQGALGSEAFF.

This chain joins TRBV11-1 and TRBJ2-1; TCRdb outputs TRBD2, but without DNA this stays unchecked. The CDR3 sequence is 17 residues long. CDR1 and CDR2 (germline): SGHAT, FQDESV (reference sequence). The chain's CDR3 is CASSPRMAVATYNEQFF.

The chain employs TRBV18 and TRBJ1-1; TCRdb's D gene call, TRBD1, goes unchecked for lack of DNA. Per germline, CDR1 KGHSH and CDR2 LQKENI. The CDR3 runs to 15 residues. The CDR3 loop is CASVPMRGRWTEAFF.

The rearrangement joins TRBV18 to TRBJ1-1. Germline V lookup: CDR1 KGHSH, CDR2 LQKENI. The CDR3 sequence is 13 residues long. The CDR3 here is CASSPGGDTEAFF.

This chain connects TRBV20-1 to TRBJ2-4; TCRdb names TRBD1, which stays unverified in the absence of DNA. Germline CDR1 is DFQATT and CDR2 is SNEGSKA (reference sequence). The CDR3 totals 13 residues. The CDR3 loop is CSARVQGRNIQYF.

The V call is TRBV12-3 or TRBV12-4, the J call TRBJ2-7; TCRdb names TRBD1, which stays unverified in the absence of DNA. The CDR3 contains 12 residues. The CDR3 sequence is CASRTTGFEQYF.

Frequency places this clonotype as large. The chain couples TRBV27 to TRBJ2-7; TCRdb selects TRBD2, and the lack of DNA leaves this call unchecked. The CDR3 contains 15 residues. Germline V gene data show CDR1 as MNHEY and CDR2 as SMNVEV (reference sequence). CDR3 sequence reads: CASSPISGTLGEQYF.

This sequence joins TRBV7-2 and TRBJ2-5. CDR1 is SGHTA, CDR2 FQGNSA, per germline. CDR3 length equals 13 residues. CDR3 in amino acids: CASSLSGWETQYF.